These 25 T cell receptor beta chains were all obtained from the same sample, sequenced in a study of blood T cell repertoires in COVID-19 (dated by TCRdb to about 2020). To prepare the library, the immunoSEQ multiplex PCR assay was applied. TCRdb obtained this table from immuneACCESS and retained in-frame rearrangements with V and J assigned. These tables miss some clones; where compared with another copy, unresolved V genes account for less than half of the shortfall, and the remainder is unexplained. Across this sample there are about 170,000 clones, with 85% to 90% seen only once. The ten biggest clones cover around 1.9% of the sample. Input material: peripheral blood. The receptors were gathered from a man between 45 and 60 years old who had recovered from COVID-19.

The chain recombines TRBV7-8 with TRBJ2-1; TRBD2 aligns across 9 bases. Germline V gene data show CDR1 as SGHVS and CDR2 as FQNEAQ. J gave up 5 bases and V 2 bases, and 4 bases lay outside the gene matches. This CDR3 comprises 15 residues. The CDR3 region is CASSLFASGDNEQFF. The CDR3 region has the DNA TGTGCCAGCAGCTTATTCGCTAGCGGGGACAATGAGCAGTTCTTC.

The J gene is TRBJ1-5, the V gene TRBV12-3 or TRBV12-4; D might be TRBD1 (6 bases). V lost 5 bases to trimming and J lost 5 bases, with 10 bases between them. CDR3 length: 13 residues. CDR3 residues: CASSGGTDQPQHF. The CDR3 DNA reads TGTGCCAGCAGTGGGGGCACTGATCAGCCCCAGCATTTT.

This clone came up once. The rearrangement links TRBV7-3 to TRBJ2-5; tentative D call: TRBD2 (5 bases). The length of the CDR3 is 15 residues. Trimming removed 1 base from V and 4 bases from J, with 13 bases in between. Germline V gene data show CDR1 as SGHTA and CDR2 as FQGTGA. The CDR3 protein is CASSLSPLAAETQYF. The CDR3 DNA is TGTGCCAGCAGCTTAAGTCCCCTAGCTGCAGAGACCCAGTACTTC.

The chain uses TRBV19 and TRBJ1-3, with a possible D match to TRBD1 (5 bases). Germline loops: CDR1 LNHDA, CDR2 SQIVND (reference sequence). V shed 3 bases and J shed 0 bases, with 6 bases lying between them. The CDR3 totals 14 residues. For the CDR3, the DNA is TGTGCCAGTAGTATCACAGGCTCTGGAAACACCATATATTTT. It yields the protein CASSITGSGNTIYF.

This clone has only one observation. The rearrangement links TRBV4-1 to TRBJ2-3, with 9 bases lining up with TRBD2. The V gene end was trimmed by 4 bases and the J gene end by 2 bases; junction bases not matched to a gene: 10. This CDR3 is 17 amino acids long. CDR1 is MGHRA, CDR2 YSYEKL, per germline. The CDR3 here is CASSRVSSGTSTDTQYF. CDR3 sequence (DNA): TGCGCCAGCAGCCGGGTGTCTAGCGGGACCTCCACAGATACGCAGTATTTT.

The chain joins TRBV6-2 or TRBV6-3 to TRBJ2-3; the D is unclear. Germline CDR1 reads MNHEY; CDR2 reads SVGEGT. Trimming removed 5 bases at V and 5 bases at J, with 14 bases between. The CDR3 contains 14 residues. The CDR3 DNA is TGTGCCAGCAGTCCACCACCTATACGAGATACGCAGTATTTT. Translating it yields CASSPPPIRDTQYF.

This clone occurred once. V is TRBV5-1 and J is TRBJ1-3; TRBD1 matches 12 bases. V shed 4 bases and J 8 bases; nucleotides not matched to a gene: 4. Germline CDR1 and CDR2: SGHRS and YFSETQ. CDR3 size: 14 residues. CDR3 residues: CASSQGQGADTIYF. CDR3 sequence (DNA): TGCGCCAGCAGCCAGGGACAGGGGGCAGACACCATATATTTT.

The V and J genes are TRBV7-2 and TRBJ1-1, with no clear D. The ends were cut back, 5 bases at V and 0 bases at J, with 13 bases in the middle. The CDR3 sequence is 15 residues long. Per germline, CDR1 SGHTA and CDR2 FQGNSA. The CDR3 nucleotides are TGTGCCAGCAGCCCGGTCGGAGCACTGAACACTGAAGCTTTCTTT. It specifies CASSPVGALNTEAFF. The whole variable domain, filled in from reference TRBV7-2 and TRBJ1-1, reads GAGVSQSPSNKVTEKGKDVELRCDPISGHTALYWYRQSLGQGLEFLIYFQGNSAPDKSGLPSDRFSAERTGGSVSTLTIQRTQQEDSAVYLCASSPVGALNTEAFFGQGTRLTVV.

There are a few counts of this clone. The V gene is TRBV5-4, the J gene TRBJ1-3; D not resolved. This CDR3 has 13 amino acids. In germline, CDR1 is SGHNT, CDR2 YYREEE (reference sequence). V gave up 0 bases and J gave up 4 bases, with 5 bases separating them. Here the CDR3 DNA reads TGTGCCAGCAGCTTGGCCTCCGGAAACACCATATATTTT. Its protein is CASSLASGNTIYF.

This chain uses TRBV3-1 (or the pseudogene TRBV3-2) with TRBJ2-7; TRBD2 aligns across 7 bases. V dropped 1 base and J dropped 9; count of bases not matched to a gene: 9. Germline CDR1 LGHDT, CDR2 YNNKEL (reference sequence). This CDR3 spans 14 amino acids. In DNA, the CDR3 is TGTGCCAGCAGCCAAGGGGGGGGGTGGCGAGTGCAGTACTTC. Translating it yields CASSQGGGWRVQYF.

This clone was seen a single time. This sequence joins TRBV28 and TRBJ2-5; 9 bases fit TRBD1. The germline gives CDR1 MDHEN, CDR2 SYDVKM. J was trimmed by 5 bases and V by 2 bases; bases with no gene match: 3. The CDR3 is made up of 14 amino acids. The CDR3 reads CASSLTGGEETQYF. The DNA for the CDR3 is TGTGCCAGCAGTTTAACAGGGGGCGAGGAGACCCAGTACTTC.

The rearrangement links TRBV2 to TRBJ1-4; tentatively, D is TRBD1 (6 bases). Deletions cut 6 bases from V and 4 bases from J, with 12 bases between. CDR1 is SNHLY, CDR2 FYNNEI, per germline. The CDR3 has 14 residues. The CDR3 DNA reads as TGTGCCAGCAGCGGACAGTTGTATAATGAAAAACTGTTTTTT. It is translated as CASSGQLYNEKLFF. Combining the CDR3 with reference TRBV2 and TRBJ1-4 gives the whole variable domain EPEVTQTPSHQVTQMGQEVILRCVPISNHLYFYWYRQILGQKVEFLVSFYNNEISEKSEIFDDQFSVERPDGSNFTLKIRSTKLEDSAMYFCASSGQLYNEKLFFGSGTQLSVL.

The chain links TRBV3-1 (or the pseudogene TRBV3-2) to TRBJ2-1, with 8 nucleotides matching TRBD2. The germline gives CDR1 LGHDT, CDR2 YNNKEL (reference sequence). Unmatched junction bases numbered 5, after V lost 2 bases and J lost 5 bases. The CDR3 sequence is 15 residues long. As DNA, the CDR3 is TGTGCCAGCAGCCAACTAGCGGGTACACACAATGAGCAGTTCTTC. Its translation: CASSQLAGTHNEQFF.

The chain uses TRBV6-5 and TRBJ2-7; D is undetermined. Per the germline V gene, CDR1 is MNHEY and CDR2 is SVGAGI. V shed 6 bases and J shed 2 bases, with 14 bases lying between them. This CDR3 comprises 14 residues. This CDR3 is CASRAKSPPYEQYF. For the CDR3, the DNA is TGTGCCAGCAGGGCAAAGTCACCCCCCTACGAGCAGTACTTC.

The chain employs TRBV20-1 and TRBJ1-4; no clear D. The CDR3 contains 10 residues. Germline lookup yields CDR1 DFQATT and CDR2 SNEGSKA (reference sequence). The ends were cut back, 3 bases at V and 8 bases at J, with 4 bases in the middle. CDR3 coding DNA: TGCAGTGCTAGGAGGGAAAAACTGTTTTTT. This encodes CSARREKLFF.

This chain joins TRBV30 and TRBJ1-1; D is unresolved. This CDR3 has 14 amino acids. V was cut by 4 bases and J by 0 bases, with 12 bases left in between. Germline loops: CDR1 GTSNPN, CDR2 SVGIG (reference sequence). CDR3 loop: CAWKFGDLNTEAFF. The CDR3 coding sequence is TGTGCCTGGAAATTCGGGGATCTGAACACTGAAGCTTTCTTT.

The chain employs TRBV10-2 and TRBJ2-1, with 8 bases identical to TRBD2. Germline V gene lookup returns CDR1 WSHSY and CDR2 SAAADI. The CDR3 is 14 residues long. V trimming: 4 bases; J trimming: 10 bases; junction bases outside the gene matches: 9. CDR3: CASSAPGGFPEQFF. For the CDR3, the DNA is TGCGCCAGCAGTGCCCCGGGGGGGTTCCCCGAGCAGTTCTTC.

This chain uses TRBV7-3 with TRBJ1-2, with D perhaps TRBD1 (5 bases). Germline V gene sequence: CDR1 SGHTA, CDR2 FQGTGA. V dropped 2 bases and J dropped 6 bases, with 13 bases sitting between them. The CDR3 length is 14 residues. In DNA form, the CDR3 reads TGTGCCAGCAGCTTATCCGGGGGGATGGATGGCTACACCTTC. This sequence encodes CASSLSGGMDGYTF.

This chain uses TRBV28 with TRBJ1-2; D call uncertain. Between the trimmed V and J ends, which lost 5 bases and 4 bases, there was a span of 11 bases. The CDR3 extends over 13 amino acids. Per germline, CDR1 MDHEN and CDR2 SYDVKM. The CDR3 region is CASSSPGSYGYTF. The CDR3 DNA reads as TGTGCCAGCAGTAGTCCAGGTAGCTATGGCTACACCTTC.

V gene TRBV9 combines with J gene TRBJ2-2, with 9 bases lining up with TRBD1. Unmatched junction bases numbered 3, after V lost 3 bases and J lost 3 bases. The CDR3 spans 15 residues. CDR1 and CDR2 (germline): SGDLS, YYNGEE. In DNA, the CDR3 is TGTGCCAGCAGCGGCCGGACAGGGGACACCGGGGAGCTGTTTTTT. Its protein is CASSGRTGDTGELFF. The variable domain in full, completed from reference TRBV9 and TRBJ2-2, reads DSGVTQTPKHLITATGQRVTLRCSPRSGDLSVYWYQQSLDQGLQFLIQYYNGEERAKGNILERFSAQQFPDLHSELNLSSLELGDSALYFCASSGRTGDTGELFFGEGSRLTVL.

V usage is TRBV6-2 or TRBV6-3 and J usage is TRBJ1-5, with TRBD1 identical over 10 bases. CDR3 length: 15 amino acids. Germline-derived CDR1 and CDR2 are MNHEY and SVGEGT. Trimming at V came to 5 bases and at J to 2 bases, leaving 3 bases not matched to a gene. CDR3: CASSPGTGGNQPQHF. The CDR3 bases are TGTGCCAGCAGTCCCGGGACAGGGGGCAATCAGCCCCAGCATTTT.

CDR3 coding DNA: TGTGCCAGCAGCTTGGGACTAGCGATGGGGTATTTT. This gives the protein CASSLGLAMGYF. V and J are TRBV5-6 and TRBJ2-3; the match to TRBD2 covers 8 bases. V gave up 0 bases and J gave up 14 bases; unmatched junction bases: 5. Looked up from germline, CDR1 is SGHDT and CDR2 is YYEEEE. The CDR3 has 12 amino acids.

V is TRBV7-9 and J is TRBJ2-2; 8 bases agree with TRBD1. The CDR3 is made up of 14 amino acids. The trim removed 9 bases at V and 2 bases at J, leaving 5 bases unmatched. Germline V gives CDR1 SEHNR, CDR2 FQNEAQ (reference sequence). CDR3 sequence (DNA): TGTGCCAGTGAGGACAGGGCTAACACCGGGGAGCTGTTTTTT. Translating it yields CASEDRANTGELFF.

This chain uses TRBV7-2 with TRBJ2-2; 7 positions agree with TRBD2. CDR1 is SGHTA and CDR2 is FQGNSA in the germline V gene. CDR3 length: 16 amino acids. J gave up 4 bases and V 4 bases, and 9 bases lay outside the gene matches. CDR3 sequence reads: CASSSILTSRTGELFF. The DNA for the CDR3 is TGTGCCAGCAGCTCGATCCTGACTAGCCGCACCGGGGAGCTGTTTTTT. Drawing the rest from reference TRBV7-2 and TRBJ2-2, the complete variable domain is GAGVSQSPSNKVTEKGKDVELRCDPISGHTALYWYRQSLGQGLEFLIYFQGNSAPDKSGLPSDRFSAERTGGSVSTLTIQRTQQEDSAVYLCASSSILTSRTGELFFGEGSRLTVL.

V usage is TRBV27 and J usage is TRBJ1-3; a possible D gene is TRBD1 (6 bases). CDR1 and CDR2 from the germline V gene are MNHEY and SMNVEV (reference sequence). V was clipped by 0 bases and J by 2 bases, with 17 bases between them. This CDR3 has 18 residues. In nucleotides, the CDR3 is TGTGCCAGCAGTTTATCGGGAATACAGGGATTGGCTGGAAACACCATATATTTT. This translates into CASSLSGIQGLAGNTIYF.